This T cell receptor (beta chain) was recovered during a study of OX40 agonist ivuxolimab in advanced cancers. Background on the study: Dosing consisted of intravenous ivuxolimab at 0.01 to 10 mg/kg every 2 weeks. Study results and caveats: Certain nonresponders likewise exhibited a low normalized T-cell clonal expansion.

Only one count was recorded for this clone. Its antigen is as yet unknown. Assay used: immunoSEQ multiplex PCR; TCRdb lists only in-frame clones, some missing. Found here are roughly 30,000 clones, 88% of them singletons; the top ten hold 58%. The V end was cut by 7 bases, the J end by 0 bases, with 13 bases between. Germline CDR1 LNHDA, CDR2 SQIVND (reference sequence). The CDR3 totals 14 residues. With baseline, cycle 4 day 1, and cycle 7 day 1 as timepoints, blood was sampled. This chain links TRBV19 with TRBJ2-7; D perhaps matches TRBD2 (5 bases). Specimen: CD4+ or CD8+ T cells sorted from blood, collected in a trial of the OX40 agonist ivuxolimab. The sequence was obtained from an adult with an advanced solid tumor such as melanoma, head and neck, liver or kidney cancer. The DNA of the CDR3 is TGTGCCAGTAAACCCTGGACTTACTCCTACGAGCAGTACTTC. Translating gives CASKPWTYSYEQYF.